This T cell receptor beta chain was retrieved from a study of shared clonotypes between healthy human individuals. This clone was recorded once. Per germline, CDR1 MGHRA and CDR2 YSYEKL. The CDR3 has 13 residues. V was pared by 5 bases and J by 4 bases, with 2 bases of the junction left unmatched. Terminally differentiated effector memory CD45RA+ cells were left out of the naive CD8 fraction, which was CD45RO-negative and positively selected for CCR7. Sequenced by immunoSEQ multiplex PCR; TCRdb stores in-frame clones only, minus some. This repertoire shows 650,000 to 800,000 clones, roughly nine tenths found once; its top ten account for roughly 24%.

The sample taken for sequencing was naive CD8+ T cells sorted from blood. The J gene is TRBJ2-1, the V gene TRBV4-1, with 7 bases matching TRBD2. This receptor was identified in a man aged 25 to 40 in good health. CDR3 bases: TGCGCCAGCAGCGGGGAGGGTTACAATGAGCAGTTCTTC. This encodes CASSGEGYNEQFF.